Each of the 14 T cell receptor beta chains below was sequenced from the same sample in a study of blood T cell repertoires in COVID-19. Data came from immunoSEQ multiplex PCR; TCRdb stores just in-frame clones and leaves some out. The data hold roughly 400,000 clones, with about 86% observed a single time. Sequenced sample: PBMCs or T cells enriched from blood (not recorded which). These receptors were obtained from a woman aged 45-65 years who had recovered from COVID-19.

This clone was detected only a few times. This rearrangement joins TRBV11-2 to TRBJ1-1; D is uncertain. The CDR3 runs to 13 residues. Per germline, CDR1 SGHAT and CDR2 FQNNGV. Between the trimmed V and J ends, which lost 7 bases and 1 base, there was a span of 10 bases. DNA of the CDR3: TGTGCCAGCACAATTGGGCCGAACACTGAAGCTTTCTTT. Translating gives CASTIGPNTEAFF. The full variable domain, its missing parts supplied by reference TRBV11-2 and TRBJ1-1, is EAGVAQSPRYKIIEKRQSVAFWCNPISGHATLYWYQQILGQGPKLLIQFQNNGVVDDSQLPKDRFSAERLKGVDSTLKIQPAKLEDSAVYLCASTIGPNTEAFFGQGTRLTVV.

This chain connects TRBV9 to TRBJ2-3; 9 bases align to TRBD1. The germline CDR1 and CDR2 sequences are SGDLS and YYNGEE. The CDR3 length is 13 residues. J was trimmed by 13 bases and V by 4 bases; bases with no gene match: 10. This chain's CDR3 is CASSPIGDREEYF. As DNA, the CDR3 is TGTGCCAGCAGCCCCATTGGGGACAGGGAAGAGTATTTT.

The V gene is TRBV28, the J gene TRBJ2-7; 8 bases are shared with TRBD1. Trimming took 6 bases from V and 0 from J; bases not matched to a gene: 7. CDR1 MDHEN and CDR2 SYDVKM come from the germline V gene. The length of the CDR3 is 15 residues. The chain's CDR3 is CASRQTGVHSYEQYF. The CDR3 DNA is TGTGCCAGCAGACAGACAGGGGTGCACTCCTACGAGCAGTACTTC.

V is TRBV7-9 and J is TRBJ1-6; a weak D match, TRBD1 (6 bases). Trimming removed 3 bases at V and 10 bases at J, with 22 bases between. Germline V lookup: CDR1 SEHNR, CDR2 FQNEAQ (reference sequence). The CDR3 is 17 residues long. Here the CDR3 DNA reads TGTGCCAGCAGCTTTGAGGTTGGGGGCGCCCGGAGCTCACCCCTCCACTTT. It translates to CASSFEVGGARSSPLHF.

J is TRBJ1-1 and V is TRBV7-9; weak D call: TRBD1 (5 bases). Germline V gene sequence: CDR1 SEHNR, CDR2 FQNEAQ (reference sequence). V shed 8 bases and J shed 1 base, with 11 bases lying between them. CDR3 size: 13 residues. The DNA for the CDR3 is TGTGCCAGCTTAGGGGTTCAGAACACTGAAGCTTTCTTT. This encodes CASLGVQNTEAFF. The full variable domain, in which reference TRBV7-9 and TRBJ1-1 provide the parts outside the CDR3, is DTGVSQNPRHKITKRGQNVTFRCDPISEHNRLYWYRQTLGQGPEFLTYFQNEAQLEKSRLLSDRFSAERPKGSFSTLEIQRTEQGDSAMYLCASLGVQNTEAFFGQGTRLTVV.

The table lists this clone with a count of one. This chain links TRBV19 with TRBJ1-5; 8 nucleotides align to TRBD1. The germline CDR1 and CDR2 sequences are LNHDA and SQIVND (reference sequence). After removal of 8 bases from V and 5 bases from J, the junction contained 8 bases not matched to a gene. This CDR3 has 14 amino acids. The CDR3 spells CASGWTGLDQPQHF. CDR3 in DNA: TGTGCCAGTGGTTGGACAGGGTTGGATCAGCCCCAGCATTTT.

V and J are TRBV4-1 and TRBJ2-1; TRBD2 might be the D (5 bases). CDR3 length: 15 amino acids. Trimming took 6 bases from V and 0 from J, leaving 12 bases between them. Germline V gene lookup returns CDR1 MGHRA and CDR2 YSYEKL. The CDR3 nucleotides read TGCGCCAGCAGAACTAGGGCAGGCTCCTACAATGAGCAGTTCTTC. The encoded protein is CASRTRAGSYNEQFF.

The chain combines TRBV6-4 with TRBJ1-1, with no clear D. Trimming took off 3 bases at V and 2 bases at J, with 7 bases between the two ends. CDR3 length: 13 amino acids. Germline assignment: CDR1 MRHNA and CDR2 SNTAGT. The CDR3 is CASSDQVNTEAFF. In DNA, the CDR3 is TGTGCCAGCAGTGATCAGGTTAACACTGAAGCTTTCTTT.

The rearrangement joins TRBV4-2 to TRBJ2-2, with TRBD2 matching over 15 bases. This CDR3 is built from 19 residues. Trimming removed 3 bases from V and 7 bases from J; junction bases left unmatched: 12. From germline, CDR1 is LGHNA and CDR2 YNFKEQ. The CDR3 loop reads CASSQAPGTSGGSSGELFF. CDR3 nucleotide sequence: TGTGCCAGCAGCCAGGCCCCCGGGACTAGCGGGGGGAGTAGCGGGGAGCTGTTTTTT.

The gene calls are TRBV5-5 and TRBJ1-2, with 7 bases lining up with TRBD1. V was pared by 4 bases and J by 7 bases, with 10 bases of the junction left unmatched. This CDR3 is 14 amino acids long. Germline-derived CDR1 and CDR2 are SGHKS and YYEKEE (reference sequence). DNA for the CDR3: TGTGCCAGCAGCATCGCACAGGGGAGGTCTGGCTACACCTTC. Protein product: CASSIAQGRSGYTF. Together with reference TRBV5-5 and TRBJ1-2, the CDR3 gives the full variable domain: DAGVTQSPTHLIKTRGQQVTLRCSPISGHKSVSWYQQVLGQGPQFIFQYYEKEERGRGNFPDRFSARQFPNYSSELNVNALLLGDSALYLCASSIAQGRSGYTFGSGTRLTVV.

V gene TRBV27 combines with J gene TRBJ1-2; TRBD1 is a possible D gene (6 bases). V shed 1 base and J shed 4 bases, with 10 bases lying between them. From germline, CDR1 is MNHEY and CDR2 SMNVEV (reference sequence). CDR3 length equals 14 residues. The CDR3 DNA is TGTGCCAGCAGTTTATGGGGGGGCGGCTATGGCTACACCTTC. It encodes CASSLWGGGYGYTF.

This clone was recorded only once. J is TRBJ1-2 and V is TRBV11-2; D is unresolved. With 6 bases removed from V and 3 bases from J, the gap between germline ends came to 17 bases. The CDR3 has 15 amino acids. Germline lookup yields CDR1 SGHAT and CDR2 FQNNGV. The CDR3 DNA sequence: TGTGCCAGCAGTCTAGACGGTCCGTGGGACTATGGCTACACCTTC. Amino acid sequence: CASSLDGPWDYGYTF.

This clone was detected a few times. The V call is TRBV10-3, the J call TRBJ1-6; D unclear. This CDR3 contains 14 residues. The germline V and J ends were trimmed by 6 bases and 10 bases, with 16 bases remaining between them. Germline V CDR1 and CDR2: ENHRY, SYGVKD. CDR3 DNA: TGTGCCATCAGGTCCCCGCGGGAAGCCTCACCCCTCCACTTT. It codes for CAIRSPREASPLHF.

J is TRBJ1-2 and V is TRBV20-1; a weak D match, TRBD1 (5 bases). V was pared by 3 bases and J by 7 bases, with 12 bases between. The CDR3 consists of 12 residues. Germline assignment: CDR1 DFQATT and CDR2 SNEGSKA (reference sequence). The CDR3 region is CSASRRGIGYTF. The DNA for the CDR3 is TGCAGTGCTAGTAGGCGGGGCATTGGCTACACCTTC.